These 28 T cell receptor beta chains came from one sample sequenced in a study of shared clonotypes between healthy human individuals. Produced via immunoSEQ multiplex PCR; TCRdb's table is partial and in-frame only. Here the sample spans some 1,900,000 clones, approximately 94% being singletons. As defined, naive CD8 cells were CD45RO-negative and positively selected for CCR7, with terminally differentiated effector memory CD45RA+ cells excluded. Sequencing input: naive CD8+ T cells sorted from blood. These receptors all come from a man aged 18 to 35 in good health.

This chain connects TRBV28 to TRBJ1-1; 7 nucleotides agree with TRBD1. The CDR3 is 15 amino acids. Losses at the gene ends were 4 bases for V and 3 bases for J; bases not matched to a gene: 8. CDR1 is MDHEN and CDR2 is SYDVKM in the germline V gene. The CDR3 loop is CASSSDREGDTEAFF. CDR3 nucleotides: TGTGCCAGCAGTTCCGACAGGGAGGGGGACACTGAAGCTTTCTTT.

On this clone: Other nucleotide sequences from this sample produce the same CDR3. The chain is built from TRBV27 and TRBJ1-1; the D gene is possibly TRBD1 (6 bases). CDR1 is MNHEY, CDR2 SMNVEV, per germline (reference sequence). The CDR3 totals 13 residues. Trimming took off 4 bases at V and 0 bases at J, with 6 bases between the two ends. This chain's CDR3 is CASSWTVNTEAFF. The CDR3 DNA reads as TGTGCCAGCAGTTGGACAGTGAACACTGAAGCTTTCTTT.

The gene calls are TRBV13 and TRBJ1-1; D is unclear. Germline V gene data show CDR1 as PRHDT and CDR2 as FYEKMQ (reference sequence). The CDR3 loop spans 12 amino acids. Trimming took 2 bases from V and 8 from J, leaving 9 bases between them. The CDR3 loop reads CASSLILTEAFF. The CDR3 region has the DNA TGTGCCAGCAGCTTAATCCTGACAGAAGCTTTCTTT.

The V call is TRBV7-8, the J call TRBJ2-5, with TRBD2 matching 11 bases. V trimming: 5 bases; J trimming: 1 base; junction bases outside the gene matches: 12. The CDR3 totals 18 residues. CDR1 SGHVS and CDR2 FQNEAQ come from the germline V gene. CDR3 loop: CASSEILTGTSGQETQYF. Written as DNA, the CDR3 is TGTGCCAGCAGCGAAATACTTACCGGGACTAGCGGCCAAGAGACCCAGTACTTC.

The CDR3 loop is CASSYSTGTDYEQYF. Here the CDR3 DNA reads TGTGCCAGCAGTTACTCGACCGGGACAGACTACGAGCAGTACTTC. V usage is TRBV6-5 and J usage is TRBJ2-7; 7 bases map to TRBD1. The ends lost 0 bases at V and 3 bases at J; junction bases unmatched: 5. Germline V gene lookup returns CDR1 MNHEY and CDR2 SVGAGI. The CDR3 spans 15 residues.

In regard to this clone: The same CDR3 also results from other DNA sequences found in this sample. The chain employs TRBV19 and TRBJ1-1, with a weak D call TRBD1 (5 bases). Germline CDR1 and CDR2: LNHDA and SQIVND (reference sequence). There are 13 residues in the CDR3. The ends were cut back, 5 bases at V and 4 bases at J, with 11 bases in the middle. The CDR3 DNA is TGTGCCAGTAGTGGGCAGGGTATCACTGAAGCTTTCTTT. As protein: CASSGQGITEAFF.

In the case of this clone: Other DNA variants within this sample encode the same CDR3. The chain is built from TRBV4-1 and TRBJ2-7; D possibly corresponds to TRBD2 (6 bases). The germline V gene has CDR1 MGHRA and CDR2 YSYEKL. There are 14 residues in the CDR3. Trimming removed 0 bases at V and 4 bases at J, with 10 bases between. The CDR3 here is CASSQDRGGYEQYF. CDR3 DNA: TGCGCCAGCAGCCAAGATCGCGGAGGGTACGAGCAGTACTTC.

The CDR3 DNA follows: TGTGCCAGCAGCGGAGGACAGGCGGGGAACACTGAAGCTTTCTTT. It translates to CASSGGQAGNTEAFF. This chain links TRBV5-4 with TRBJ1-1, with TRBD1 identical over 7 bases. Germline V gene lookup returns CDR1 SGHNT and CDR2 YYREEE (reference sequence). The junction had 7 bases not matched to a gene; V was cut back by 4 bases and J by 1 base. This CDR3 comprises 15 residues.

This chain connects TRBV13 to TRBJ2-1; 12 bases agree with TRBD2. Germline assignment: CDR1 PRHDT and CDR2 FYEKMQ (reference sequence). V was clipped by 5 bases and J by 10 bases; unmatched bases: 21. This CDR3 spans 19 amino acids. The CDR3 DNA reads as TGTGCCAGCAGCACACTAGCGGGAGGAGCTACAATGAAAGAAGACGAGCAGTTCTTC. It encodes CASSTLAGGATMKEDEQFF.

This rearrangement joins TRBV12-5 to TRBJ1-3; D gene uncertain. The ends were cut back, 2 bases at V and 2 bases at J, with 1 base in the middle. From germline, CDR1 is LGHNT and CDR2 FRNRAP. This CDR3 contains 12 residues. CDR3 DNA sequence: TGTGCTAGTGGTTTGCCTGGAAACACCATATATTTT. Amino acids: CASGLPGNTIYF. Supplemented by reference TRBV12-5 and TRBJ1-3, the full variable domain reads DARVTQTPRHKVTEMGQEVTMRCQPILGHNTVFWYRQTMMQGLELLAYFRNRAPLDDSGMPKDRFSAEMPDATLATLKIQPSEPRDSAVYFCASGLPGNTIYFGEGSWLTVV.

The rearrangement links TRBV2 to TRBJ2-7; 11 nucleotides line up with TRBD1. In germline, CDR1 is SNHLY, CDR2 FYNNEI. This CDR3 has 16 amino acids. With V trimmed by 4 bases and J by 1 base, 6 bases remained unmatched. This CDR3 is CASSGDRGMLSYEQYF. The CDR3, as DNA: TGTGCCAGCAGTGGGGACAGGGGGATGCTATCCTACGAGCAGTACTTC.

This chain links TRBV15 with TRBJ2-5; D may be TRBD2 (6 bases). V was trimmed by 1 base and J by 5 bases, leaving 8 bases between them. Germline-derived CDR1 and CDR2 are LNHNV and YYDKDF (reference sequence). The CDR3 loop spans 13 amino acids. The CDR3 nucleotides read TGTGCCACCAGCAGAGCTGGGGGGGAGACCCAGTACTTC. Protein product: CATSRAGGETQYF.

This clone was recorded only once. Within the sample, other DNA sequences also encode this same CDR3. V gene TRBV6-5 combines with J gene TRBJ2-2; no clear D. Trimming stripped 0 bases from V and 1 base from J, with 6 bases between. The CDR3 consists of 15 residues. Germline loops: CDR1 MNHEY, CDR2 SVGAGI. The CDR3 DNA reads as TGTGCCAGCAGTTACTCGTCGGAGAACACCGGGGAGCTGTTTTTT. This codes for CASSYSSENTGELFF.

A single count supports this clone. CDR3 bases: TGCAGCGTTGTGGGGAACAATGAGCAGTTCTTC. Translating it yields CSVVGNNEQFF. This rearrangement joins TRBV29-1 to TRBJ2-1; D ambiguous. V dropped 4 bases and J dropped 5 bases, with 6 bases sitting between them. Germline values: CDR1 SQVTM, CDR2 ANQGSEA. This CDR3 is built from 11 residues.

V and J are TRBV10-2 and TRBJ2-7, with a tentative D call TRBD1 (6 bases). Germline V CDR1 and CDR2: WSHSY, SAAADI. Deletions cut 2 bases from V and 3 bases from J, with 8 bases between. The CDR3 spans 13 residues. The CDR3 is CASSETGNYEQYF. DNA for the CDR3: TGCGCCAGCAGTGAGACAGGGAACTACGAGCAGTACTTC.

This rearrangement joins TRBV11-2 to TRBJ2-7; TRBD2 aligns across 10 bases. The germline V gene has CDR1 SGHAT and CDR2 FQNNGV. Trimming cost V 6 bases and J 5 bases; bases outside gene matches: 13. This CDR3 region has 16 residues. The CDR3 is CASSYAPASGSHEQYF. Here the CDR3 DNA reads TGTGCCAGCAGTTACGCACCGGCTAGCGGGAGTCACGAGCAGTACTTC. Complete variable domain (other parts from reference TRBV11-2 and TRBJ2-7): EAGVAQSPRYKIIEKRQSVAFWCNPISGHATLYWYQQILGQGPKLLIQFQNNGVVDDSQLPKDRFSAERLKGVDSTLKIQPAKLEDSAVYLCASSYAPASGSHEQYFGPGTRLTVT.

The CDR3: CASSSKLAGFSDTQYF. The CDR3 coding sequence is TGTGCCAGCAGCTCGAAACTAGCGGGATTCAGTGATACGCAGTATTTT. V usage is TRBV7-6 and J usage is TRBJ2-3; 10 bases match TRBD2. CDR1 is SGHVS, CDR2 FNYEAQ, per germline. Trimming cost V 4 bases and J 6 bases; bases outside gene matches: 10. The CDR3 contains 16 residues.

This clone has just one count. V usage is TRBV6-5 and J usage is TRBJ2-3, with D possibly TRBD1 on 6 matching bases. In germline, CDR1 is MNHEY, CDR2 SVGAGI. The CDR3 totals 15 residues. The V gene lost 0 bases and the J gene lost 4 bases, with 11 bases spanning the gap. CDR3 nucleotide sequence: TGTGCCAGCAGTTACTCGGGACACCTTCCAGATACGCAGTATTTT. Protein: CASSYSGHLPDTQYF.

V is TRBV28 and J is TRBJ2-1; D is uncertain. Trimming took off 2 bases at V and 1 base at J, with 12 bases between the two ends. The length of the CDR3 is 16 residues. Germline V CDR1 and CDR2: MDHEN, SYDVKM. This chain's CDR3 is CASSLIFGSSYNEQFF. The DNA of the CDR3 is TGTGCCAGCAGTTTAATTTTTGGGTCTTCCTACAATGAGCAGTTCTTC.

The chain couples TRBV19 to TRBJ2-3; perhaps TRBD2 as D (6 bases). This CDR3 region has 15 residues. Trimming took 5 bases from V and 7 from J, leaving 19 bases between them. Germline V lookup: CDR1 LNHDA, CDR2 SQIVND (reference sequence). CDR3 nucleotide sequence: TGTGCCAGTAGTTCCCCATGGGCGGGAATTTATACGCAGTATTTT. This gives the protein CASSSPWAGIYTQYF.

The chain recombines TRBV5-1 with TRBJ2-1, with TRBD2 matching 9 bases. V dropped 4 bases and J dropped 8; count of bases not matched to a gene: 10. There are 15 residues in the CDR3. The germline V gene has CDR1 SGHRS and CDR2 YFSETQ. CDR3 loop: CASSPGTSLWDEQFF. DNA of the CDR3: TGCGCCAGCAGCCCCGGGACTAGCTTATGGGATGAGCAGTTCTTC.

In this sample, this clone turned up once. The rearrangement links TRBV6-1 to TRBJ1-1; no clear D gene. This CDR3 has 15 amino acids. V was shortened by 0 bases and J by 1 base, with 9 bases between the two germline ends. From germline, CDR1 is MNHNS and CDR2 SASEGT. The DNA for the CDR3 is TGTGCCAGCAGTGAAGCCGAATGGGGGAACACTGAAGCTTTCTTT. Protein: CASSEAEWGNTEAFF.

A remark on this clone: Other DNA sequences from this sample encode an identical CDR3 as well. This chain connects TRBV7-9 to TRBJ1-1, with D unclear. From germline, CDR1 is SEHNR and CDR2 FQNEAQ (reference sequence). With 2 bases removed from V and 0 bases from J, the gap between germline ends came to 7 bases. CDR3 length: 14 residues. CDR3 region: CASSLFGVNTEAFF. As DNA, the CDR3 is TGTGCCAGCAGCTTATTTGGGGTGAACACTGAAGCTTTCTTT.

Of note for this clone: This sample includes further DNA sequences coding for the same CDR3. The J gene is TRBJ1-4, the V gene TRBV13; D gene ambiguous. The V and J ends lost 0 bases and 2 bases respectively, with 4 bases between them. The CDR3 loop spans 14 amino acids. The germline CDR1 and CDR2 sequences are PRHDT and FYEKMQ (reference sequence). The CDR3 here is CASSLGGTNEKLFF. In DNA form, the CDR3 reads TGTGCCAGCAGCTTAGGGGGGACTAATGAAAAACTGTTTTTT.

V gene TRBV9 combines with J gene TRBJ1-6; TRBD1 aligns across 9 bases. V shed 2 bases, J shed 2 bases, and the junction held 5 bases outside the gene matches. Germline V gene data show CDR1 as SGDLS and CDR2 as YYNGEE. CDR3 length equals 17 residues. The CDR3 DNA sequence: TGTGCCAGCAGCGTGGCCGGGACAGGGACCTATAATTCACCCCTCCACTTT. Protein product: CASSVAGTGTYNSPLHF.

This clone was found once. The J gene is TRBJ2-7, the V gene TRBV4-1, with 9 bases fitting TRBD1. The V segment lost 2 bases and the J segment 6 bases; nucleotides outside the gene matches: 8. Germline loops: CDR1 MGHRA, CDR2 YSYEKL. The CDR3 covers 15 residues. The CDR3 nucleotides read TGCGCCAGCAGCCAACGGACAGGGGTTTATGCCGAGCAGTACTTC. This sequence encodes CASSQRTGVYAEQYF.

This clone was seen more than once but under ten times. The chain uses TRBV7-9 and TRBJ1-2; TRBD1 might be the D (6 bases). Trimming shortened V by 1 base and J by 12 bases, and 9 bases separated the two germline ends. CDR1 is SEHNR and CDR2 is FQNEAQ in the germline V gene (reference sequence). This CDR3 spans 11 amino acids. CDR3 DNA: TGTGCCAGCAGCTTAGGGACAGCTAACACCTTC. It encodes CASSLGTANTF. Full variable domain (outside the CDR3, taken from reference TRBV7-9 and TRBJ1-2): DTGVSQNPRHKITKRGQNVTFRCDPISEHNRLYWYRQTLGQGPEFLTYFQNEAQLEKSRLLSDRFSAERPKGSFSTLEIQRTEQGDSAMYLCASSLGTANTFGSGTRLTVV.

V usage is TRBV5-6 and J usage is TRBJ1-4, with 10 bases matching TRBD1. CDR1 and CDR2 from the germline V gene are SGHDT and YYEEEE. The CDR3 is 15 residues long. V lost 3 bases and J lost 6; bases outside the gene matches: 5. The CDR3 loop reads CASSSAGTGDEKLFF. For the CDR3, the DNA is TGTGCCAGCAGCTCGGCGGGGACAGGGGATGAAAAACTGTTTTTT.